The 16 T cell receptor beta chains below all came from one sample that was sequenced in a study of brain T cells in children with intractable seizures (dated by TCRdb to the early 2020s). Sample time point, as interpreted from the label and publication: resected brain tissue, or blood drawn just prior to surgery. Receptor libraries were prepared by the immunoSEQ multiplex PCR assay. In its TCRdb copy, this immuneACCESS table keeps in-frame sequences only and misses some clones. Where compared with another copy, unresolved V genes explain less than half of these, and the others have no known cause. This sample holds about 80,000 clones; more than 75% were observed only once. 20% to 25% of the sample goes to the ten largest clones. The material sequenced was peripheral blood, taken at surgery. These receptors were obtained from a girl aged 2-10 years with Rasmussen encephalitis and intractable seizures.

The gene calls are TRBV11-2 and TRBJ2-7; D remains ambiguous. Trimming stripped 2 bases from V and 5 bases from J, with 7 bases between. Germline CDR1 SGHAT, CDR2 FQNNGV. The CDR3 has 12 residues. CDR3 in amino acids: CASSLMGNEQYF. CDR3 DNA: TGTGCCAGCAGCTTAATGGGAAACGAGCAGTACTTC.

V is TRBV2 and J is TRBJ1-4, with TRBD1 matching over 7 bases. Germline CDR1 is SNHLY and CDR2 is FYNNEI. CDR3 size: 15 residues. V lost 6 bases and J lost 7; bases outside the gene matches: 11. CDR3 amino acids: CASRRETGRSEKLFF. CDR3 DNA sequence: TGTGCCAGCAGAAGAGAGACAGGGAGGTCTGAAAAACTGTTTTTT.

The gene calls are TRBV2 and TRBJ2-4; D gene uncertain. V was trimmed by 7 bases and J by 0 bases, leaving 13 bases between them. Germline CDR1 and CDR2: SNHLY and FYNNEI. The CDR3 has 15 amino acids. DNA for the CDR3: TGTGCCAGCACCTTAGACACGTCAGCCAAAAACATTCAGTACTTC. It encodes CASTLDTSAKNIQYF.

The rearrangement uses TRBV4-1 and TRBJ2-2; D is possibly TRBD2 (5 bases). CDR3 size: 16 residues. Trimming stripped 2 bases from V and 2 bases from J, with 12 bases between. From germline, CDR1 is MGHRA and CDR2 YSYEKL. CDR3 protein: CASSQRTGINTGELFF. The CDR3, as DNA: TGCGCCAGCAGCCAAAGGACTGGGATCAACACCGGGGAGCTGTTTTTT.

The rearrangement uses TRBV6-6 and TRBJ1-3; possible D gene TRBD1, 6 bases. This CDR3 contains 16 residues. Trimming left V 5 bases short and J 0 bases short, with 14 bases between. Per germline, CDR1 MNHNY and CDR2 SVGAGI (reference sequence). CDR3 amino acids: CASSPYGQFSGNTIYF. CDR3 nucleotides: TGTGCCAGCAGTCCCTATGGACAGTTCTCTGGAAACACCATATATTTT.

This clone was found once. The V and J genes are TRBV15 and TRBJ2-3; D gene unclear. Germline V lookup: CDR1 LNHNV, CDR2 YYDKDF (reference sequence). V lost 0 bases and J lost 8, with 6 bases in between. This CDR3 is 12 amino acids long. CDR3 region: CATSRETSTQYF. The CDR3 DNA follows: TGTGCCACCAGCAGAGAAACGAGTACGCAGTATTTT.

The V gene is TRBV24-1, the J gene TRBJ1-5; possibly TRBD1 for D (6 bases). Trimming took 4 bases from V and 4 from J, leaving 10 bases between them. The CDR3 length is 14 residues. Germline CDR1 and CDR2: KGHDR and SFDVKD. The CDR3 here is CATSEAGENQPQHF. CDR3 bases: TGTGCCACCAGTGAAGCAGGGGAGAATCAGCCCCAGCATTTT.

The chain couples TRBV7-2 to TRBJ2-1; 10 positions match TRBD2. The CDR3 covers 17 residues. Germline CDR1 reads SGHTA; CDR2 reads FQGNSA. The junction had 8 bases not matched to a gene; V was cut back by 4 bases and J by 2 bases. CDR3 DNA sequence: TGTGCCAGCAGCTCGAGACTAGCGGGCAACCCCTACAATGAGCAGTTCTTC. Protein: CASSSRLAGNPYNEQFF.

The chain carries TRBV2 and TRBJ2-3; unclear D gene. In germline, CDR1 is SNHLY, CDR2 FYNNEI. V shed 1 base and J shed 3 bases, with 11 bases lying between them. The CDR3 consists of 15 residues. CDR3 residues: CASSEVGSSTDTQYF. CDR3 bases: TGTGCCAGCAGTGAAGTAGGGTCGTCTACAGATACGCAGTATTTT.

J is TRBJ2-5 and V is TRBV25-1; weak D call: TRBD2 (5 bases). The CDR3 is made up of 15 amino acids. Germline assignment: CDR1 MGHDK and CDR2 SYGVNS. The V gene lost 6 bases and the J gene lost 1 base, with 15 bases spanning the gap. Here the CDR3 DNA reads TGTGCCAGCAGCCCGGCGGGCCGCCCCCAAGAGACCCAGTACTTC. It translates to CASSPAGRPQETQYF.

This clone was recorded once. This rearrangement joins TRBV30 to TRBJ2-3; D remains ambiguous. Trimming removed 0 bases at V and 0 bases at J, with 7 bases between. Germline V gene lookup returns CDR1 GTSNPN and CDR2 SVGIG (reference sequence). This CDR3 is built from 14 residues. CDR3: CAWSVSSSTDTQYF. DNA for the CDR3: TGTGCCTGGAGTGTGAGTTCTAGCACAGATACGCAGTATTTT.

The CDR3 protein is CASSLVPGRVHEQYF. The DNA for the CDR3 is TGTGCCAGCAGCTTAGTGCCAGGTCGTGTTCACGAGCAGTACTTC. The chain joins TRBV7-2 to TRBJ2-7; D remains ambiguous. The V end lost 1 base, the J end lost 5 bases, and 15 bases lay between the germline ends. The germline V gene encodes CDR1 SGHTA and CDR2 FQGNSA. The CDR3 sequence is 15 residues long.

This chain joins TRBV19 and TRBJ1-4; D call uncertain. V was pared by 5 bases and J by 5 bases, with 15 bases between. CDR1 is LNHDA and CDR2 is SQIVND in the germline V gene (reference sequence). The CDR3 runs 15 residues. CDR3 in DNA: TGTGCCAGTAGTGCCCCGAACGAATCGAATGAAAAACTGTTTTTT. Protein product: CASSAPNESNEKLFF.

J is TRBJ2-1 and V is TRBV6-5; a possible D gene is TRBD2 (7 bases). V was cut by 2 bases and J by 10 bases, with 15 bases left in between. The CDR3 is 14 residues long. The germline V gene has CDR1 MNHEY and CDR2 SVGAGI. Written as DNA, the CDR3 is TGTGCCAGCAGTTACGAGGGGGGGGCAAGGGAGCAGTTCTTC. It specifies CASSYEGGAREQFF.

This sequence joins TRBV6-5 and TRBJ2-3; D could derive from TRBD1 or TRBD2 (7 bases each). The CDR3 is 14 amino acids. The germline V gene has CDR1 MNHEY and CDR2 SVGAGI. Trimming pared 6 bases from V and 4 bases from J, leaving 14 bases between. This CDR3 is CASRSGGGPDTQYF. CDR3 coding DNA: TGTGCCAGCAGGTCAGGGGGGGGGCCAGATACGCAGTATTTT.

The chain recombines TRBV4-1 with TRBJ2-7; D is possibly TRBD1 (5 bases). Germline V CDR1 and CDR2: MGHRA, YSYEKL. Deletions cut 4 bases from V and 5 bases from J, with 21 bases between. The CDR3 has 16 residues. The CDR3: CASSPGMKGKLHEQYF. The CDR3 DNA follows: TGCGCCAGCAGCCCTGGGATGAAGGGGAAACTCCACGAGCAGTACTTC.